Following are 31 T cell receptor beta chains from one sample sequenced in a study of immune evolution from preneoplasia to lung adenocarcinoma. Method: immunoSEQ multiplex PCR; TCRdb's copy keeps in-frame clones and lacks some. The profile shows 20,000 to 25,000 clones, less than 80% of them singletons. Sequenced material: FFPE invasive lung adenocarcinoma tissue. The receptor set was obtained from a person between 60 and 70 years old with lung adenocarcinoma.

This rearrangement joins TRBV29-1 to TRBJ1-1; 9 nucleotides agree with TRBD1. The V and J ends lost 7 bases and 5 bases, in that order; junction bases with no gene match: 17. This CDR3 comprises 16 residues. Germline values: CDR1 SQVTM, CDR2 ANQGSEA. The CDR3 here is CSAAGQGGSSRTEAFF. CDR3 coding DNA: TGCAGCGCCGCGGGACAGGGTGGTTCGTCGAGGACTGAAGCTTTCTTT.

The rearrangement joins TRBV7-9 to TRBJ2-2; D may be TRBD2 (5 bases). The CDR3 runs 14 residues. Trimming pared 11 bases from V and 4 bases from J, leaving 17 bases between. CDR1 is SEHNR and CDR2 is FQNEAQ in the germline V gene (reference sequence). As DNA, the CDR3 is TGTGCCTGTGGGAGAAGCGAAAGCACCGGGGAGCTGTTTTTT. Amino acids: CACGRSESTGELFF.

This chain uses TRBV6-6 with TRBJ2-2; D tentatively reads TRBD1 or TRBD2 (6 bases each). Germline CDR1 reads MNHNY; CDR2 reads SVGAGI (reference sequence). The V end lost 5 bases, the J end lost 4 bases, and 17 bases lay between the germline ends. CDR3 size: 16 residues. The CDR3 is CASSTSRGGGTGELFF. The CDR3 bases are TGTGCCAGCAGTACCTCTCGCGGAGGGGGCACCGGGGAGCTGTTTTTT.

This chain connects TRBV6-5 to TRBJ1-1, with D possibly TRBD1 on 5 matching bases. In germline, CDR1 is MNHEY, CDR2 SVGAGI. The CDR3 has 13 amino acids. V dropped 6 bases and J dropped 0 bases, with 8 bases sitting between them. CDR3 sequence reads: CASSRQLNTEAFF. The DNA of the CDR3 is TGTGCCAGCAGCAGACAGTTGAACACTGAAGCTTTCTTT.

V usage is TRBV13 and J usage is TRBJ2-5; 10 nucleotides match TRBD2. CDR3 length: 13 residues. CDR1 PRHDT and CDR2 FYEKMQ come from the germline V gene (reference sequence). With 5 bases clipped from V and 4 bases from J, the junction kept 1 base outside the gene matches. The CDR3 is CASSRLAGETQYF. The CDR3 nucleotides read TGTGCCAGCAGCAGACTAGCGGGAGAGACCCAGTACTTC.

The chain has TRBV7-9 and TRBJ2-7; 8 nucleotides match TRBD2. This CDR3 has 13 residues. Germline V gene sequence: CDR1 SEHNR, CDR2 FQNEAQ (reference sequence). The ends lost 3 bases at V and 2 bases at J; junction bases unmatched: 0. The CDR3 DNA sequence: TGTGCCAGCAGCTTGACTAGCGCCTACGAGCAGTACTTC. It encodes CASSLTSAYEQYF.

This chain joins TRBV10-2 and TRBJ2-6; D unresolved. This CDR3 spans 14 amino acids. Per germline, CDR1 WSHSY and CDR2 SAAADI. Deletions cut 8 bases from V and 10 bases from J, with 18 bases between. CDR3 DNA sequence: TGCGCCAGCCAGGCGTCCGGAACGAAAAACGTCCTGACTTTC. Translated, it gives CASQASGTKNVLTF.

The V gene is TRBV27, the J gene TRBJ2-2; the D is unclear. Germline V gene lookup returns CDR1 MNHEY and CDR2 SMNVEV (reference sequence). The V end was cut by 4 bases, the J end by 0 bases, with 9 bases between. The CDR3 covers 15 residues. The CDR3 spells CASSSWATNTGELFF. As DNA, the CDR3 is TGTGCCAGCAGTTCTTGGGCAACGAACACCGGGGAGCTGTTTTTT.

The V gene is TRBV5-1, the J gene TRBJ2-5, with 13 bases aligning to TRBD2. The V segment lost 3 bases and the J segment 5 bases; nucleotides outside the gene matches: 10. The CDR3 has 17 amino acids. The germline V gene encodes CDR1 SGHRS and CDR2 YFSETQ. The CDR3 protein is CASSWRTSGSRGETQYF. The CDR3 coding sequence is TGCGCCAGCAGCTGGCGGACTAGCGGGAGTCGTGGGGAGACCCAGTACTTC.

This chain joins TRBV7-3 and TRBJ2-3; tentative D call: TRBD2 (5 bases). CDR1 and CDR2 (germline): SGHTA, FQGTGA. Deletions cut 5 bases from V and 0 bases from J, with 15 bases between. The CDR3 sequence is 16 residues long. CDR3 in DNA: TGTGCCAGCAGCCCAGTCGGACTGGCTAGCACAGATACGCAGTATTTT. Its translation: CASSPVGLASTDTQYF.

The chain couples TRBV28 to TRBJ2-7; the D call may be TRBD1 or TRBD2 (5 bases each). This CDR3 has 14 amino acids. With 7 bases removed from V and 2 bases from J, the gap between germline ends came to 15 bases. Germline assignment: CDR1 MDHEN and CDR2 SYDVKM. The CDR3 sequence: CASTGPREPYEQYF. The CDR3 region has the DNA TGTGCCAGCACGGGCCCCAGGGAGCCCTACGAGCAGTACTTC.

This clone was recorded a few times. For the CDR3, the DNA is TGTGCCAGCAGCCCAGCCGGGGGACAGCGCCCCTATGGCTACACCTTC. Protein product: CASSPAGGQRPYGYTF. This sequence joins TRBV7-3 and TRBJ1-2, with 7 bases fitting TRBD1. From germline, CDR1 is SGHTA and CDR2 FQGTGA. V was pared by 5 bases and J by 4 bases, with 13 bases of the junction left unmatched. The CDR3 totals 16 residues.

This sequence joins TRBV19 and TRBJ2-1, with D possibly TRBD1 on 5 matching bases. The V and J ends lost 3 bases and 9 bases respectively, with 15 bases between them. CDR3 length: 14 amino acids. The germline gives CDR1 LNHDA, CDR2 SQIVND (reference sequence). The CDR3 loop reads CASSMGQGLSEQFF. The CDR3 nucleotides are TGTGCCAGTAGTATGGGCCAGGGTCTAAGTGAGCAGTTCTTC.

The genes are TRBV19 and TRBJ2-6, with D possibly TRBD1 on 5 matching bases. From germline, CDR1 is LNHDA and CDR2 SQIVND (reference sequence). There are 17 residues in the CDR3. Trimming shortened V by 1 base and J by 0 bases, and 10 bases separated the two germline ends. The CDR3 spells CASSIGGGNSGANVLTF. The CDR3 DNA is TGTGCCAGTAGTATAGGGGGCGGAAACTCTGGGGCCAACGTCCTGACTTTC.

This chain links TRBV5-1 with TRBJ2-1; 13 bases agree with TRBD2. From germline, CDR1 is SGHRS and CDR2 YFSETQ. CDR3 length: 15 amino acids. The trim removed 5 bases at V and 6 bases at J, leaving 5 bases unmatched. CDR3: CASSSGLAGVNEQFF. The CDR3 region has the DNA TGCGCCAGCAGTTCCGGACTAGCGGGAGTCAATGAGCAGTTCTTC. The entire variable domain, with the rest obtained from reference TRBV5-1 and TRBJ2-1, is as follows: KAGVTQTPRYLIKTRGQQVTLSCSPISGHRSVSWYQQTPGQGLQFLFEYFSETQRNKGNFPGRFSGRQFSNSRSEMNVSTLELGDSALYLCASSSGLAGVNEQFFGPGTRLTVL.

The V call is TRBV2, the J call TRBJ2-7; 11 bases map to TRBD1. The CDR3 length is 14 residues. The V gene end was trimmed by 8 bases and the J gene end by 1 base; junction bases not matched to a gene: 4. The germline CDR1 and CDR2 sequences are SNHLY and FYNNEI. As DNA, the CDR3 is TGTGCCAGCGTGCGGGACAGGGGGTCCTACGAGCAGTACTTC. Translating gives CASVRDRGSYEQYF. Full variable domain (outside the CDR3, taken from reference TRBV2 and TRBJ2-7): EPEVTQTPSHQVTQMGQEVILRCVPISNHLYFYWYRQILGQKVEFLVSFYNNEISEKSEIFDDQFSVERPDGSNFTLKIRSTKLEDSAMYFCASVRDRGSYEQYFGPGTRLTVT.

This clone was picked up one time. The rearrangement uses TRBV7-9 and TRBJ1-4; 10 nucleotides align to TRBD1. V lost 5 bases and J lost 5; bases outside the gene matches: 5. Germline V gene data show CDR1 as SEHNR and CDR2 as FQNEAQ (reference sequence). This CDR3 is built from 15 residues. The CDR3 loop is CASSQGQGGNEKLFF. CDR3 nucleotide sequence: TGTGCCAGCAGCCAAGGACAGGGGGGAAATGAAAAACTGTTTTTT. Full variable domain (missing parts from reference TRBV7-9 and TRBJ1-4): DTGVSQNPRHKITKRGQNVTFRCDPISEHNRLYWYRQTLGQGPEFLTYFQNEAQLEKSRLLSDRFSAERPKGSFSTLEIQRTEQGDSAMYLCASSQGQGGNEKLFFGSGTQLSVL.

The chain uses TRBV6-6 and TRBJ1-5, with a weak D call TRBD1 (5 bases). Germline CDR1 is MNHNY and CDR2 is SVGAGI (reference sequence). V was clipped by 6 bases and J by 2 bases, with 14 bases between them. This CDR3 has 15 residues. The CDR3 sequence: CASREWGGGNQPQHF. CDR3 in DNA: TGTGCCAGCAGAGAGTGGGGGGGTGGCAATCAGCCCCAGCATTTT.

The chain joins TRBV11-2 to TRBJ1-1, with TRBD1 as a possible D gene (5 bases). Germline assignment: CDR1 SGHAT and CDR2 FQNNGV. The CDR3 runs to 14 residues. Deletions cut 1 base from V and 4 bases from J, with 10 bases between. In DNA form, the CDR3 reads TGTGCCAGCAGCTTAGTAGCAGGGAGCACTGAAGCTTTCTTT. Residues: CASSLVAGSTEAFF.

In its sample, this clone is medium-sized (0.01 to 0.1%). The chain joins TRBV4-2 to TRBJ1-2; tentatively, D is TRBD1 (5 bases). The CDR3 runs 14 residues. V lost 4 bases and J lost 4, with 13 bases in between. Per the germline V gene, CDR1 is LGHNA and CDR2 is YNFKEQ. The CDR3 here is CASSPEAGGYGYTF. CDR3 nucleotides: TGTGCCAGCAGCCCGGAAGCTGGGGGCTATGGCTACACCTTC.

The chain couples TRBV12-5 to TRBJ2-7; D is undetermined. Trimming left V 5 bases short and J 2 bases short, with 10 bases between. Germline V gives CDR1 LGHNT, CDR2 FRNRAP. The length of the CDR3 is 13 residues. CDR3 sequence (DNA): TGTGCTAGTGGTCATCCCCCGACCTACGAGCAGTACTTC. Translation gives CASGHPPTYEQYF.

V gene TRBV2 combines with J gene TRBJ1-5, with D hard to call. The CDR3 consists of 13 residues. CDR1 SNHLY and CDR2 FYNNEI come from the germline V gene. V was trimmed by 4 bases and J by 4 bases, leaving 8 bases between them. The CDR3 DNA reads TGTGCCAGCAGTGTGATAGGGAATCAGCCCCAGCATTTT. Protein sequence: CASSVIGNQPQHF.

The gene calls are TRBV20-1 and TRBJ2-5; the D is unclear. Germline lookup yields CDR1 DFQATT and CDR2 SNEGSKA (reference sequence). Trimming stripped 7 bases from V and 4 bases from J, with 10 bases between. This CDR3 is built from 11 residues. The CDR3 here is CSVLRGETQYF. CDR3 DNA: TGCAGTGTGTTGCGTGGAGAGACCCAGTACTTC.

The CDR3 spells CASQKGVGAYEQYF. The CDR3 DNA sequence: TGTGCCAGCCAAAAAGGGGTCGGGGCCTACGAGCAGTACTTC. This chain uses TRBV2 with TRBJ2-7; D assignment may be TRBD1 or TRBD2 (5 bases each). From germline, CDR1 is SNHLY and CDR2 FYNNEI. V was shortened by 8 bases and J by 2 bases, with 16 bases between the two germline ends. The CDR3 length is 14 residues.

A remark on this clone: Other DNA sequences in the sample encode the same CDR3. This sequence joins TRBV5-6 and TRBJ2-2; 7 nucleotides match TRBD1. The V segment lost 0 bases and the J segment 4 bases; nucleotides outside the gene matches: 3. There are 15 residues in the CDR3. Germline CDR1 is SGHDT and CDR2 is YYEEEE. CDR3 coding DNA: TGTGCCAGCAGCTTGGCAGACAGGGCCACCGGGGAGCTGTTTTTT. The encoded protein is CASSLADRATGELFF.

V and J are TRBV5-1 and TRBJ2-1; D call uncertain. With 0 bases removed from V and 10 bases from J, the gap between germline ends came to 8 bases. The CDR3 length is 12 residues. Per germline, CDR1 SGHRS and CDR2 YFSETQ. The CDR3 DNA is TGCGCCAGCAGCTTGGACTTACTGGAGCAGTTCTTC. Translation gives CASSLDLLEQFF.

The J gene is TRBJ2-5, the V gene TRBV27; possibly TRBD1 for D (6 bases). The CDR3 runs to 15 residues. Between the trimmed V and J ends, which lost 11 bases and 0 bases, there was a span of 19 bases. The germline V gene has CDR1 MNHEY and CDR2 SMNVEV (reference sequence). CDR3 sequence (DNA): TGTGCCGGCCCGGGCAGGGGCCAAGACCAAGAGACCCAGTACTTC. This codes for CAGPGRGQDQETQYF.

The rearrangement joins TRBV5-5 to TRBJ1-5, with unresolved D. The CDR3 is 10 amino acids. Per germline, CDR1 SGHKS and CDR2 YYEKEE (reference sequence). V was trimmed by 5 bases and J by 5 bases, leaving 2 bases between them. The CDR3 DNA reads as TGTGCCAGCAGGCATCAGCCCCAGCATTTT. Protein sequence: CASRHQPQHF. The variable domain in full, with the rest retrieved from reference TRBV5-5 and TRBJ1-5, is DAGVTQSPTHLIKTRGQQVTLRCSPISGHKSVSWYQQVLGQGPQFIFQYYEKEERGRGNFPDRFSARQFPNYSSELNVNALLLGDSALYLCASRHQPQHFGDGTRLSIL.

This clone turned up a few times. Other DNA sequences in the sample encode the same CDR3. The chain couples TRBV27 to TRBJ2-1; D call uncertain. This CDR3 has 13 residues. Germline V CDR1 and CDR2: MNHEY, SMNVEV (reference sequence). V gave up 3 bases and J gave up 2 bases, with 5 bases separating them. The CDR3 DNA follows: TGTGCCAGCAGTTTTAGAACCTACAATGAGCAGTTCTTC. Its protein is CASSFRTYNEQFF.

This clone has more than one count but fewer than ten. The chain uses TRBV28 and TRBJ2-5, with D uncertain. The V gene's germline CDR1 is MDHEN and CDR2 SYDVKM. The CDR3 totals 14 residues. The V end lost 6 bases, the J end lost 9 bases, and 20 bases lay between the germline ends. CDR3 loop: CASRLLNGQRAQYF. In DNA form, the CDR3 reads TGTGCCAGCAGGTTACTTAACGGGCAACGGGCCCAGTACTTC.

V gene TRBV7-9 combines with J gene TRBJ1-1; D is ambiguous. Germline V gives CDR1 SEHNR, CDR2 FQNEAQ (reference sequence). V was shortened by 1 base and J by 1 base, with 4 bases between the two germline ends. This CDR3 has 13 residues. Here the CDR3 DNA reads TGTGCCAGCAGCTTAGGGTCGAACACTGAAGCTTTCTTT. Its protein is CASSLGSNTEAFF.